The table lists the clone carrying this T cell receptor (beta chain) with a few counts. Its target is not known. The sample contains more than one DNA sequence encoding this CDR3. The source of the sample is a study of CD4 T cell repertoires in COVID-19. On the study more broadly: Other coronavirus spike proteins restimulated relabeled CFSE-low cells expanded with IL-2 for ten to eleven days.

CDR1 and CDR2 from the germline V gene are SQVTM and ANQGSEA. V was pared by 6 bases and J by 10 bases, with 3 bases of the junction left unmatched. This CDR3 spans 11 amino acids. These memory T cells were uncultured and sequenced directly after ex vivo isolation. General study results and limits: Between about 7 and 28% of SARS-CoV-2 clonotypes also appeared in SARS-CoV and/or HKU1 spike cultures. Several top expanded SARS-CoV-2-reactive clonotypes were shared by two or three memory subsets.

TCRdb's table, derived via immunoSEQ multiplex PCR, lists solely in-frame clones and lacks some. The repertoire includes about 22,000 clones, around 86% of them detected once, and over 0.45% sits in the top ten. This specimen was central memory CD4+ T cells from blood, taken before the COVID-19 pandemic. The chain recombines TRBV29-1 with TRBJ1-6; 7 nucleotides match TRBD1. The TCR originated in a human donor who had COVID-19. CDR3 loop: CSVGDSSPLHF. In DNA form, the CDR3 reads TGCAGCGTCGGGGACAGCTCACCCCTCCACTTT.